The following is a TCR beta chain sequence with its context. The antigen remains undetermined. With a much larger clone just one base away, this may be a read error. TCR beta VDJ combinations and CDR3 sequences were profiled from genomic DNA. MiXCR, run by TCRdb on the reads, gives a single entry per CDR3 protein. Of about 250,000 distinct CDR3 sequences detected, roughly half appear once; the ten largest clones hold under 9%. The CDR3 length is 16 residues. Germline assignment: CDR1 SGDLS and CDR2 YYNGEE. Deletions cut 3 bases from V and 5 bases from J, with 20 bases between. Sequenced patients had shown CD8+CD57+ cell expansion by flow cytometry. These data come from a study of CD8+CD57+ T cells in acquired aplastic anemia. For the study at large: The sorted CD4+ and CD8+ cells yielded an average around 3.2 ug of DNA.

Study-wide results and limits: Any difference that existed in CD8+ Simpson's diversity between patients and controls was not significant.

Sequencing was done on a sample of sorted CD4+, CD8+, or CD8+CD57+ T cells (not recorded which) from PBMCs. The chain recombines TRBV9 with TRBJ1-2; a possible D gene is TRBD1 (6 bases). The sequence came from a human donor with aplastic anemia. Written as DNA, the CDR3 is TGTGCCAGCAGCGCCTCGCTACAGACAGGAGGATATGGCTACACCTTC. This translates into CASSASLQTGGYGYTF.